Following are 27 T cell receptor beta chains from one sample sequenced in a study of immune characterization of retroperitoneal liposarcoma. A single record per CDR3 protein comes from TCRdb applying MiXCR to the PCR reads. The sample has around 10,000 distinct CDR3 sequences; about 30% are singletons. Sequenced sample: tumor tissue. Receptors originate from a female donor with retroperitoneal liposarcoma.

This CDR3 is CASSPDGGAYEQYF. In DNA form, the CDR3 reads TGCGCCAGCAGCCCCGATGGCGGAGCCTACGAGCAGTACTTC. The V and J genes are TRBV4-1 and TRBJ2-4, with D unresolved. The DNA end lines up better with TRBJ2-7; the J call may be wrong. Germline CDR1 and CDR2: MGHRA and YSYEKL. The CDR3 is 14 residues long.

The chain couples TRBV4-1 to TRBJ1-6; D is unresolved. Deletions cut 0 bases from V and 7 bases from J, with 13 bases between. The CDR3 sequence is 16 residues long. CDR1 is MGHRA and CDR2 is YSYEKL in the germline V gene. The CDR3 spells CASSQEGTLVNSPLHF. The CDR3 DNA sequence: TGCGCCAGCAGCCAAGAGGGTACCCTGGTCAATTCACCCCTCCACTTT.

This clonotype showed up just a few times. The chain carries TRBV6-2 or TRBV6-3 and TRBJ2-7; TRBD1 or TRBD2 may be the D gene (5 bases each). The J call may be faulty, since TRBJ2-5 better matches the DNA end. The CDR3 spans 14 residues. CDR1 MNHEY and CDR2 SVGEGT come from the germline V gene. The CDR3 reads CASSYGGVRETQYF. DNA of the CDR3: TGTGCCAGCAGTTACGGGGGAGTAAGAGAGACCCAGTACTTC.

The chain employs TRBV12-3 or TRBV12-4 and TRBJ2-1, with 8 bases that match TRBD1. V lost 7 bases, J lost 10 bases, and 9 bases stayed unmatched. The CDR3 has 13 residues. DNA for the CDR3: TGTGCCAGCACTCACGTGGACAGGGTCGAGCAGTTCTTC. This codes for CASTHVDRVEQFF.

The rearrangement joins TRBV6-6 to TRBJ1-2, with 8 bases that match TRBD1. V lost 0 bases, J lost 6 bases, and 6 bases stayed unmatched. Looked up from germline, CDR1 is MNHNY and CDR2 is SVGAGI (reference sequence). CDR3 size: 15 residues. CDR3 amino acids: CASSYSQQGANGYTF. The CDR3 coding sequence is TGTGCCAGCAGTTACTCACAGCAGGGGGCAAATGGCTACACCTTC.

CDR3 loop: CASSFSQGSNEQYF. In DNA, the CDR3 is TGTGCCAGCAGCTTTTCACAGGGCAGTAATGAGCAGTACTTC. The chain combines TRBV7-9 with TRBJ2-5; a weak D match, TRBD1 (6 bases). The CDR3 is made up of 14 amino acids. The germline V gene encodes CDR1 SEHNR and CDR2 FQNEAQ (reference sequence). The ends were cut back, 3 bases at V and 11 bases at J, with 19 bases in the middle.

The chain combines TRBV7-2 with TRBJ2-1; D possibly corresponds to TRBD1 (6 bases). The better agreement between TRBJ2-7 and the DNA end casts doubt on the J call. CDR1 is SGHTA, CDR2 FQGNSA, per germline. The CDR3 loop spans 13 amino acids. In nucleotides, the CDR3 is TGTGCCAGCAGCTTACTAGGACAGCTCGAGCAGTACTTC. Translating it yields CASSLLGQLEQYF.

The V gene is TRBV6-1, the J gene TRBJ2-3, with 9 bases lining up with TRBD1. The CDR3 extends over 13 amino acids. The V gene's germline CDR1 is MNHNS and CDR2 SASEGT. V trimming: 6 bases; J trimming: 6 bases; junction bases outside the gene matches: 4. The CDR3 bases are TGTGCCAGCAGGGGGACAGGGATGGATACGCAGTATTTT. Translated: CASRGTGMDTQYF.

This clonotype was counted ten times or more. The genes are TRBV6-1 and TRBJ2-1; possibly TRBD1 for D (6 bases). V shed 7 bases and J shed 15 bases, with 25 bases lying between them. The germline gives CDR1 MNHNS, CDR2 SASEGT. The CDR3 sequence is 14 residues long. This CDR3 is CASTSATGHPWGFF. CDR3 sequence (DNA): TGTGCCAGCACCTCTGCGACAGGCCACCCCTGGGGGTTCTTC.

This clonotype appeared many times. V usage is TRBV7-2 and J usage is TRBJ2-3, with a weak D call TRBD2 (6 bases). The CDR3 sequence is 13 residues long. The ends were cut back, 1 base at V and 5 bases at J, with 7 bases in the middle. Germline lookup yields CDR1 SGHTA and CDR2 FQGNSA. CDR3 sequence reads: CASSLGGLDTQYF. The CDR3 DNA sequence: TGTGCCAGCAGCTTAGGGGGACTAGATACGCAGTATTTT.

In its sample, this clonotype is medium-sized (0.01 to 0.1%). For the CDR3, the DNA is TGTGCCAGCAGCTTCGGATTTCCCGCCTACGAGCAGTTCTTC. The encoded protein is CASSFGFPAYEQFF. This chain connects TRBV7-6 to TRBJ2-1; no reliable D call. This CDR3 is 14 amino acids long. Germline V gene lookup returns CDR1 SGHVS and CDR2 FNYEAQ. V dropped 3 bases and J dropped 10 bases, with 16 bases sitting between them.

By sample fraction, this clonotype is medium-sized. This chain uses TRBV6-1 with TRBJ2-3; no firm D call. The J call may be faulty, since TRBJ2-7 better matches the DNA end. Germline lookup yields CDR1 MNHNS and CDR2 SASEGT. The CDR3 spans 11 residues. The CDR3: CASGSSYEQYF. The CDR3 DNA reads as TGTGCCAGTGGAAGCTCCTACGAGCAGTACTTC.

Written as DNA, the CDR3 is TGTGCCATCAGTGACGGTGACTATGGCTACACCTTC. Translated: CAISDGDYGYTF. The rearrangement uses TRBV10-3 and TRBJ1-2, with unresolved D. The germline V gene has CDR1 ENHRY and CDR2 SYGVKD. V was cut by 3 bases and J by 3 bases, with 5 bases left in between. The CDR3 loop spans 12 amino acids.

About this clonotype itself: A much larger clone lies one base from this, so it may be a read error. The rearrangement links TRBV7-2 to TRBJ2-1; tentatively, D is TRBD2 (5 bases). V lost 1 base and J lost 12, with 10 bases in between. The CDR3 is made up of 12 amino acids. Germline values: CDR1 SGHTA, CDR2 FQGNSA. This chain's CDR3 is CASSLEGSGQFF. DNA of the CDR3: TGTGCCAGCAGCTTAGAAGGAAGCGGGCAGTTCTTC.

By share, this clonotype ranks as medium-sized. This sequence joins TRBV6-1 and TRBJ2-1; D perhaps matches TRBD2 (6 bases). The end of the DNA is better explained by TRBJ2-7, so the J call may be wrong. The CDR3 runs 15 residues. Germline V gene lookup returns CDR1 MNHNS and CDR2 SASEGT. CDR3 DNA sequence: TGTGCCAGCAGTGAAGCGGGCGGGAACCCCTACGAGCAGTACTTC. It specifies CASSEAGGNPYEQYF.

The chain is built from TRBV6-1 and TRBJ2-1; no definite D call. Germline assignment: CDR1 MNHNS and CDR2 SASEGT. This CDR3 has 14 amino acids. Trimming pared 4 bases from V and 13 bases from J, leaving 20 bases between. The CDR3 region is CASSGQYLQETQFF. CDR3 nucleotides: TGTGCCAGCAGTGGTCAGTATTTACAAGAGACCCAGTTCTTC.

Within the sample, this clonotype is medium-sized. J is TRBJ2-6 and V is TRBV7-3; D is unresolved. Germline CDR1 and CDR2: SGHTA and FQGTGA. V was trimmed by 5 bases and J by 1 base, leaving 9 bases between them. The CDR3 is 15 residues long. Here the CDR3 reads CASSPSGSGANVLTF. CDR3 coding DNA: TGTGCCAGCAGCCCCTCGGGTTCTGGGGCCAACGTCCTGACTTTC.

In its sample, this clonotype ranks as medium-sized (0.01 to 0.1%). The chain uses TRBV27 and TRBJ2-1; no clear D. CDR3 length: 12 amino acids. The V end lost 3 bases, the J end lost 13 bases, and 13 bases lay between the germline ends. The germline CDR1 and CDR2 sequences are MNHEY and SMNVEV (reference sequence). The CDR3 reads CASSFVGETQFF. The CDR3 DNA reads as TGTGCCAGCAGTTTCGTAGGAGAGACCCAGTTCTTC.

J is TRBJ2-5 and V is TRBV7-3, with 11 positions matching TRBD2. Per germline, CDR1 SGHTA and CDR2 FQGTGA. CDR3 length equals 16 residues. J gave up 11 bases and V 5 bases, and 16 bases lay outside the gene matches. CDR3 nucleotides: TGTGCCAGCAGCCCAATTGGACTAGCGGGTGGCAATGAGCAGTACTTC. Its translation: CASSPIGLAGGNEQYF. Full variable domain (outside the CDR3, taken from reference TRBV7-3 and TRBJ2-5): GAGVSQTPSNKVTEKGKYVELRCDPISGHTALYWYRQSLGQGPEFLIYFQGTGAADDSGLPNDRFFAVRPEGSVSTLKIQRTERGDSAVYLCASSPIGLAGGNEQYFGPGTRLLVL.

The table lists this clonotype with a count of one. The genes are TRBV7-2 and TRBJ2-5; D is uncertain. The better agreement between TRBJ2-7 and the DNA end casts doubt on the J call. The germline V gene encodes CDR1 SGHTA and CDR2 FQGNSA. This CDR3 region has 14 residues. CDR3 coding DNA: TGTGCCAGCAGCTTAGTTGTGGGCAAGTACGAGCAGTACTTC. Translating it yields CASSLVVGKYEQYF.

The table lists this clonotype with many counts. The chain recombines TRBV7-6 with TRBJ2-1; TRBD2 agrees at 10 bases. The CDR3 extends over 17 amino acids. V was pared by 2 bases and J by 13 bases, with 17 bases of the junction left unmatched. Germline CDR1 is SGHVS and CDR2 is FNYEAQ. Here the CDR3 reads CASSLSVASGSVETQFF. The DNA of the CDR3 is TGTGCCAGCAGCTTAAGTGTGGCTAGCGGGAGTGTAGAGACCCAGTTCTTC.

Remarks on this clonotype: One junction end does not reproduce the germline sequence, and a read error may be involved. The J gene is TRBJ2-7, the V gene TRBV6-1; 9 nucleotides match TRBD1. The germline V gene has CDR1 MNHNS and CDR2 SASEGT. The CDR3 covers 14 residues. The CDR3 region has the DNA TGTGCCAGCAGAGAAGACAGGGGGGGGTACGAGCAGTACTTC. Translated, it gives CASREDRGGYEQYF.

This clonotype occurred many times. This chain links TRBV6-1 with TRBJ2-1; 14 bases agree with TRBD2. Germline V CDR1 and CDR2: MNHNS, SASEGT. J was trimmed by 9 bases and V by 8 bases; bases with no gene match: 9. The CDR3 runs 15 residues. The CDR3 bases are TGTGCCAGCGGAATCCGACTAGCGGGGGGGCGTGAGCAGTTCTTC. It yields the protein CASGIRLAGGREQFF.

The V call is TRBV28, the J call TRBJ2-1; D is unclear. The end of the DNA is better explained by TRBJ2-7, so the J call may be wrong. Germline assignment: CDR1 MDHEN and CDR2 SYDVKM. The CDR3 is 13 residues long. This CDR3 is CASSIFGYYEQYF. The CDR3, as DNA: TGTGCCAGCAGTATCTTTGGGTACTACGAGCAGTACTTC.

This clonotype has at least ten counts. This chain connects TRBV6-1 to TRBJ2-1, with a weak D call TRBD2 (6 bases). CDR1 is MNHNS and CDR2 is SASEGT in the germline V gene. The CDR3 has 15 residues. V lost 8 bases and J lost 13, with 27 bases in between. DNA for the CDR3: TGTGCCAGCGACGATAGCGGAGAACCCGAAGAGACCCAGTTCTTC. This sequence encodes CASDDSGEPEETQFF.

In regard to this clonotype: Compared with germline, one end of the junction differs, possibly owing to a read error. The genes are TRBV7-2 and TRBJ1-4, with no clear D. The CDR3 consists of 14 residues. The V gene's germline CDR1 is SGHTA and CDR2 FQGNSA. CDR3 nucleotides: TGTGTCAGCAGCTTTAGTAGAACTAATGAAAAACTGTTTTTT. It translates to CVSSFSRTNEKLFF.

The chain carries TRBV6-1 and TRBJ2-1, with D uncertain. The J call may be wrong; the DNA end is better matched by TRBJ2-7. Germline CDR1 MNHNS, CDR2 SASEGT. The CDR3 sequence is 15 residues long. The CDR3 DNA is TGTGCCAGCAGCCGCCGCCCGATATGCCCCTGTGAGCAGTACTTC. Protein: CASSRRPICPCEQYF.